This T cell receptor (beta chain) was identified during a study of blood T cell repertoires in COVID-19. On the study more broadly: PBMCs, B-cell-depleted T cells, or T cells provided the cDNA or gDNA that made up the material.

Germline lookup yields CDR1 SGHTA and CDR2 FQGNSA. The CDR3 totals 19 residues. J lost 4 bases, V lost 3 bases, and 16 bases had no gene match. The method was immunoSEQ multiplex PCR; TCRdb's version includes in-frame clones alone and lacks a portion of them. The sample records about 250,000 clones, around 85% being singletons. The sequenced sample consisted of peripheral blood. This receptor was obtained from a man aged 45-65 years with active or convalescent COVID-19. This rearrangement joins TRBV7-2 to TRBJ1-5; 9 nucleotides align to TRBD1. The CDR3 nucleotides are TGTGCCAGCAGCTTTTTCCCCATGACAGGGGGGATTGAAAATCAGCCCCAGCATTTT. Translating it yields CASSFFPMTGGIENQPQHF.